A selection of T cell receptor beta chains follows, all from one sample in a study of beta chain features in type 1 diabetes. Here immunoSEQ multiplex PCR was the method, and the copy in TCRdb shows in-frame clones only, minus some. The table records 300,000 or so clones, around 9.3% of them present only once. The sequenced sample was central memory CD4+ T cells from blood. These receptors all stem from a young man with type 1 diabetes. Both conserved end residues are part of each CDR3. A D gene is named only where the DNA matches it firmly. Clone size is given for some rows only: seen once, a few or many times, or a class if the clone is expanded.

CDR3 protein: CASSSIYEQYF; CDR3 DNA: TGTGCCAGCAGCTCAATCTACGAGCAGTACTTC; V gene: TRBV7-2; clone size: few; J gene: TRBJ2-7; D gene: NA
CDR3 protein: CASSAGQGAYNEQFF; CDR3 DNA: TGTGCCAGCAGCGCGGGACAGGGGGCCTACAATGAGCAGTTCTTC; V gene: TRBV9; clone size: NA; J gene: TRBJ2-1; D gene: TRBD1
CDR3 protein: CASSSQVTDTQYF; CDR3 DNA: TGTGCCAGCAGTTCCCAGGTGACAGATACGCAGTATTTT; V gene: TRBV6-5; clone size: NA; J gene: TRBJ2-3; D gene: NA
CDR3 protein: CASSPHGARNYGYTF; CDR3 DNA: TGTGCCAGCAGTCCTCATGGGGCGAGGAACTATGGCTACACCTTC; V gene: TRBV27; clone size: NA; J gene: TRBJ1-2; D gene: NA
CDR3 protein: CASSGPGGNTEAFF; CDR3 DNA: TGTGCCAGCAGTGGTCCAGGGGGGAACACTGAAGCTTTCTTT; V gene: TRBV2; clone size: NA; J gene: TRBJ1-1; D gene: TRBD1
CDR3 protein: CASSLARGEQFF; CDR3 DNA: TGTGCCAGCAGCTTAGCGCGGGGTGAGCAGTTCTTC; V gene: TRBV7-2; clone size: many; J gene: TRBJ2-1; D gene: NA
CDR3 protein: CASSFEVRGHGYTF; CDR3 DNA: TGTGCCAGCAGCTTTGAGGTCAGGGGGCATGGCTACACCTTC; V gene: TRBV5-6; clone size: few; J gene: TRBJ1-2; D gene: TRBD1
CDR3 protein: CASGDREWDNEQFF; CDR3 DNA: TGCGCCAGCGGGGACAGGGAGTGGGACAATGAGCAGTTCTTC; V gene: TRBV5-1; clone size: NA; J gene: TRBJ2-1; D gene: TRBD1
CDR3 protein: CASSYLGTEQYF; CDR3 DNA: TGTGCCAGCAGTTACTTAGGGACCGAGCAGTACTTC; V gene: TRBV6-5; clone size: NA; J gene: TRBJ2-7; D gene: NA
CDR3 protein: CASSPGTGAFF; CDR3 DNA: TGTGCCAGCAGTCCAGGGACAGGGGCTTTCTTT; V gene: TRBV27; clone size: few; J gene: TRBJ1-1; D gene: TRBD1
CDR3 protein: CASSPGSLTDTQYF; CDR3 DNA: TGTGCCAGTAGTCCCGGCAGTCTTACAGATACGCAGTATTTT; V gene: TRBV19; clone size: NA; J gene: TRBJ2-3; D gene: NA
CDR3 protein: CASSFGTANYGYTF; CDR3 DNA: TGTGCCAGCAGCTTCGGGACAGCTAACTATGGCTACACCTTC; V gene: TRBV7-9; clone size: few; J gene: TRBJ1-2; D gene: TRBD1
CDR3 protein: CASSLVGAQETQYF; CDR3 DNA: TGTGCCAGCAGCTTAGTAGGGGCCCAAGAGACCCAGTACTTC; V gene: TRBV11-2; clone size: NA; J gene: TRBJ2-5; D gene: NA
CDR3 protein: CASSPLGSTTDTQYF; CDR3 DNA: TGTGCCAGCAGCCCACTAGGGAGCACCACAGATACGCAGTATTTT; V gene: TRBV7-8; clone size: few; J gene: TRBJ2-3; D gene: NA
CDR3 protein: CAISESGGYEQFF; CDR3 DNA: TGTGCCATCAGTGAGTCGGGGGGGTATGAGCAGTTCTTC; V gene: TRBV10-3; clone size: NA; J gene: TRBJ2-1; D gene: TRBD2
CDR3 protein: CASSQEAGQNSAQHF; CDR3 DNA: TGCGCCAGCAGCCAAGAGGCGGGACAAAATTCTGCCCAGCATTTT; V gene: TRBV4-1; clone size: NA; J gene: TRBJ1-5; D gene: NA
CDR3 protein: CASSLDRGETVSYEQYF; CDR3 DNA: TGTGCCAGCAGCTTAGATCGGGGGGAAACGGTGTCCTACGAGCAGTACTTC; V gene: TRBV7-9; clone size: NA; J gene: TRBJ2-7; D gene: TRBD2
CDR3 protein: CASSQAPASYEQYF; CDR3 DNA: TGTGCCAGCAGCCAGGCTCCGGCCTCCTACGAGCAGTACTTC; V gene: TRBV7-2; clone size: NA; J gene: TRBJ2-7; D gene: NA
CDR3 protein: CASSPARVRSGNTIYF; CDR3 DNA: TGCGCCAGCAGCCCAGCCAGGGTCCGCTCTGGAAACACCATATATTTT; V gene: TRBV4-3; clone size: NA; J gene: TRBJ1-3; D gene: NA
CDR3 protein: CASSLGLAGTQYF; CDR3 DNA: TGTGCCAGCAGCCTCGGACTAGCGGGGACTCAGTACTTC; V gene: TRBV7-2; clone size: NA; J gene: TRBJ2-7; D gene: TRBD2
CDR3 protein: CASSPGTGETEAFF; CDR3 DNA: TGTGCCAGCTCGCCTGGGACAGGGGAAACTGAAGCTTTCTTT; V gene: TRBV18; clone size: NA; J gene: TRBJ1-1; D gene: TRBD1
CDR3 protein: CASSRTRYEQYF; CDR3 DNA: TGCGCCAGCAGCCGCACGCGATACGAGCAGTACTTC; V gene: TRBV5-1; clone size: NA; J gene: TRBJ2-7; D gene: NA
CDR3 protein: CASRRQLNYEQYF; CDR3 DNA: TGTGCCAGCCGGCGTCAGTTAAACTACGAGCAGTACTTC; V gene: TRBV2; clone size: NA; J gene: TRBJ2-7; D gene: NA
CDR3 protein: CASSLGGGTAPEQYF; CDR3 DNA: TGTGCCAGCAGCTTAGGCGGGGGGACCGCCCCCGAGCAGTACTTC; V gene: TRBV7-2; clone size: NA; J gene: TRBJ2-7; D gene: TRBD2
CDR3 protein: CASSFTGTDTQYF; CDR3 DNA: TGTGCCAGCAGCTTTACTGGCACAGATACGCAGTATTTT; V gene: TRBV7-6; clone size: NA; J gene: TRBJ2-3; D gene: NA
CDR3 protein: CASSYGRGNTEAFF; CDR3 DNA: TGTGCCAGCAGTTACGGAAGGGGGAACACTGAAGCTTTCTTT; V gene: TRBV6-5; clone size: NA; J gene: TRBJ1-1; D gene: NA
CDR3 protein: CAIMRGDTMNTEAFF; CDR3 DNA: TGTGCCATCATGAGAGGGGACACTATGAACACTGAAGCTTTCTTT; V gene: TRBV10-3; clone size: few; J gene: TRBJ1-1; D gene: NA
CDR3 protein: CASSPSGATLYEQYF; CDR3 DNA: TGTGCCAGCTCACCCTCCGGGGCAACCTTATACGAGCAGTACTTC; V gene: TRBV18; clone size: few; J gene: TRBJ2-7; D gene: NA
CDR3 protein: CASSPGRDAYGYTF; CDR3 DNA: TGTGCCAGCAGCCCCGGACGGGACGCTTATGGCTACACCTTC; V gene: TRBV7-2; clone size: few; J gene: TRBJ1-2; D gene: NA
CDR3 protein: CASSPGTIASEQFF; CDR3 DNA: TGTGCCAGCAGTCCGGGGACCATCGCTAGTGAGCAGTTCTTC; V gene: TRBV27; clone size: few; J gene: TRBJ2-1; D gene: NA
CDR3 protein: CAWGPNSGNTIYF; CDR3 DNA: TGTGCCTGGGGGCCCAACTCTGGAAACACCATATATTTT; V gene: TRBV30; clone size: few; J gene: TRBJ1-3; D gene: NA
CDR3 protein: CASSFPSGDEQFF; CDR3 DNA: TGTGCCAGCAGCTTCCCCAGCGGAGACGAGCAGTTCTTC; V gene: TRBV7-9; clone size: NA; J gene: TRBJ2-1; D gene: NA
CDR3 protein: CASSSGGGWVSGANVLTF; CDR3 DNA: TGTGCCAGCAGTTCTGGGGGTGGATGGGTCTCTGGGGCCAACGTCCTGACTTTC; V gene: TRBV5-4; clone size: once; J gene: TRBJ2-6; D gene: NA
CDR3 protein: CASSLYQAGGEKLFF; CDR3 DNA: TGTGCCAGCAGCTTATACCAGGCTGGGGGCGAAAAACTGTTTTTT; V gene: TRBV11-2; clone size: NA; J gene: TRBJ1-4; D gene: NA
CDR3 protein: CASSPVSSSYEQYF; CDR3 DNA: TGTGCCAGCTCACCGGTCTCCTCATCCTACGAGCAGTACTTC; V gene: TRBV18; clone size: NA; J gene: TRBJ2-7; D gene: NA
CDR3 protein: CASSSLAGGAKNIQYF; CDR3 DNA: TGTGCCAGCAGCTCCTTAGCGGGGGGAGCCAAAAACATTCAGTACTTC; V gene: TRBV7-2; clone size: few; J gene: TRBJ2-4; D gene: TRBD2
CDR3 protein: CASSLGTESNQPQHF; CDR3 DNA: TGTGCCAGCAGCTTGGGGACGGAAAGCAATCAGCCCCAGCATTTT; V gene: TRBV5-5; clone size: few; J gene: TRBJ1-5; D gene: NA
CDR3 protein: CASSFGQGNYGYTF; CDR3 DNA: TGTGCCAGCAGCTTTGGACAGGGGAACTATGGCTACACCTTC; V gene: TRBV6-6; clone size: few; J gene: TRBJ1-2; D gene: TRBD1
CDR3 protein: CASRGRVSSYEQYF; CDR3 DNA: TGTGCCAGCAGGGGGAGGGTGAGCTCCTACGAGCAGTACTTC; V gene: TRBV6-6; clone size: few; J gene: TRBJ2-7; D gene: TRBD2
CDR3 protein: CASSTPGTGGAKTEAFF; CDR3 DNA: TGTGCCAGCAGCACACCCGGGACAGGGGGCGCGAAGACTGAAGCTTTCTTT; V gene: TRBV7-2; clone size: NA; J gene: TRBJ1-1; D gene: TRBD1
CDR3 protein: CASSHDMGVGSPLHF; CDR3 DNA: TGTGCCAGCAGCCACGACATGGGGGTTGGTTCACCCCTCCACTTT; V gene: TRBV5-5; clone size: NA; J gene: TRBJ1-6; D gene: NA